This T cell receptor (beta chain) originates from a study of neurological immune-mediated disorders. This clonotype has ten or more counts. TCRdb analysed the 5' RACE reads with MiXCR anew, one entry per CDR3 protein. The table lists 40,000 to 55,000 distinct CDR3 sequences, approximately 5.8% of them singletons. Sorted libraries came from roughly 1 million CD4+ or CD8+ T cells. This CDR3 has 17 amino acids. The trim removed 4 bases at V and 2 bases at J, leaving 12 bases unmatched. Input material: CD4+ T cells from blood. This rearrangement joins TRBV12-3 or TRBV12-4 to TRBJ2-5, with 8 bases matching TRBD2. This receptor was obtained from a woman in her late teens or twenties with multiple sclerosis. CDR3 DNA: TGTGCCAGCAGTTCCCCGGGTAGCGGGGTCTTTCAAGAGACCCAGTACTTC. As protein: CASSSPGSGVFQETQYF.